What follows are 17 T cell receptor beta chains derived from one specimen sequenced in a study of immune evolution from preneoplasia to lung adenocarcinoma. Here immunoSEQ multiplex PCR was the method, and the copy in TCRdb shows in-frame clones only, minus some. The table records roughly 5,000 clones, about 78% of them present only once. Sequenced: FFPE minimally invasive lung adenocarcinoma tissue. The receptors derive from a person aged 60 to 85 with lung adenocarcinoma.

DNA of the CDR3: TGTGCCAGCAGTGGTTTCCTAGCGGGGGGGAATGAGCAGTTCTTC. Translated, it gives CASSGFLAGGNEQFF. The V and J genes are TRBV2 and TRBJ2-1; 12 bases are shared with TRBD2. Germline CDR1 SNHLY, CDR2 FYNNEI. With V trimmed by 4 bases and J by 7 bases, 5 bases remained unmatched. The CDR3 is 15 amino acids.

A few counts support this clone. The rearrangement links TRBV28 to TRBJ2-1, with 9 bases identical to TRBD1. Germline CDR1 and CDR2: MDHEN and SYDVKM. The length of the CDR3 is 16 residues. J was trimmed by 4 bases and V by 10 bases; bases with no gene match: 14. The CDR3 region has the DNA TGTGCCACCTACAGACAGGGGGATTGGGATTACAATGAGCAGTTCTTC. Its translation: CATYRQGDWDYNEQFF.

The CDR3 bases are TGTGCCTGGAACAAGGTCGGCCAGCCCCAGCATTTT. Amino acid sequence: CAWNKVGQPQHF. The J gene is TRBJ1-5, the V gene TRBV30; D call uncertain. CDR3 length equals 12 residues. Germline V gene lookup returns CDR1 GTSNPN and CDR2 SVGIG (reference sequence). With 4 bases removed from V and 7 bases from J, the gap between germline ends came to 11 bases.

The rearrangement joins TRBV28 to TRBJ1-6, with 8 bases that match TRBD1. V lost 5 bases, J lost 10 bases, and 7 bases stayed unmatched. The CDR3 covers 14 residues. Germline-derived CDR1 and CDR2 are MDHEN and SYDVKM. CDR3: CASSGTGKYSPLHF. CDR3 DNA: TGTGCCAGCAGTGGGACAGGAAAGTACTCACCCCTCCACTTT. Full variable domain (outside the CDR3, taken from reference TRBV28 and TRBJ1-6): DVKVTQSSRYLVKRTGEKVFLECVQDMDHENMFWYRQDPGLGLRLIYFSYDVKMKEKGDIPEGYSVSREKKERFSLILESASTNQTSMYLCASSGTGKYSPLHFGNGTRLTVT.

The V gene is TRBV18, the J gene TRBJ1-1; D gene unclear. The germline gives CDR1 KGHSH, CDR2 LQKENI. CDR3 length equals 13 residues. V dropped 4 bases and J dropped 1 base, with 7 bases sitting between them. The CDR3 here is CASSLEGNTEAFF. As DNA, the CDR3 is TGTGCCAGCTCACTAGAGGGGAACACTGAAGCTTTCTTT. Together with reference TRBV18 and TRBJ1-1, the CDR3 gives the full variable domain: NAGVMQNPRHLVRRRGQEARLRCSPMKGHSHVYWYRQLPEEGLKFMVYLQKENIIDESGMPKERFSAEFPKEGPSILRIQQVVRGDSAAYFCASSLEGNTEAFFGQGTRLTVV.

The chain employs TRBV10-1 and TRBJ2-2; D might be TRBD1 or TRBD2, each matching 5 bases. Looked up from germline, CDR1 is WNHNN and CDR2 is SYGVQD (reference sequence). This CDR3 comprises 14 residues. V was cut by 8 bases and J by 7 bases, with 17 bases left in between. CDR3 in amino acids: CASSEGTANGELFF. The CDR3 DNA reads as TGCGCCAGCTCCGAAGGGACGGCAAACGGGGAGCTGTTTTTT.

In its sample, this clone was seen a few times. This chain uses TRBV28 with TRBJ2-5, with D unclear. The V and J ends lost 5 bases and 12 bases respectively, with 22 bases between them. Germline CDR1 is MDHEN and CDR2 is SYDVKM. The CDR3 extends over 14 amino acids. CDR3 protein: CASSHLSPWDDKYF. CDR3 DNA: TGTGCCAGCAGTCATCTGTCCCCTTGGGATGATAAGTACTTC.

This clone was counted a single time. V usage is TRBV7-9 and J usage is TRBJ2-2; a possible D gene is TRBD1 (5 bases). Germline lookup yields CDR1 SEHNR and CDR2 FQNEAQ (reference sequence). The germline V and J ends were trimmed by 6 bases and 6 bases, with 14 bases remaining between them. The CDR3 is 14 amino acids. Here the CDR3 reads CASRGEGASGELFF. CDR3 bases: TGTGCCAGCAGAGGGGAAGGGGCTTCCGGGGAGCTGTTTTTT.

In this sample, this clone is medium-sized (0.01 to 0.1%). This chain joins TRBV9 and TRBJ1-4; the D gene is possibly TRBD1 (5 bases). The CDR3 consists of 15 residues. The V gene lost 0 bases and the J gene lost 8 bases, with 14 bases spanning the gap. Germline lookup yields CDR1 SGDLS and CDR2 YYNGEE. The CDR3 sequence is CASSVGGESDEKLFF. DNA of the CDR3: TGTGCCAGCAGCGTAGGGGGGGAGAGCGACGAAAAACTGTTTTTT.

This clone has just one count. The chain links TRBV7-9 to TRBJ2-6; TRBD1 agrees at 7 bases. The length of the CDR3 is 17 residues. V lost 5 bases to trimming and J lost 0 bases; unmatched junction nucleotides: 7. Per germline, CDR1 SEHNR and CDR2 FQNEAQ (reference sequence). CDR3 in DNA: TGTGCCAGCAGCCCAGGGGACAGTAACTCTGGGGCCAACGTCCTGACTTTC. Protein: CASSPGDSNSGANVLTF.

J is TRBJ2-1 and V is TRBV18; D is possibly TRBD1 (5 bases). The CDR3 is made up of 14 amino acids. Trimming left V 2 bases short and J 4 bases short, with 9 bases between. The germline V gene encodes CDR1 KGHSH and CDR2 LQKENI. The CDR3 here is CASSPGARYNEQFF. Here the CDR3 DNA reads TGTGCCAGCTCACCAGGGGCGCGATACAATGAGCAGTTCTTC.

The sample holds a few counts of this clone. The J gene is TRBJ1-6, the V gene TRBV7-2; D remains ambiguous. CDR3 length equals 16 residues. Germline V CDR1 and CDR2: SGHTA, FQGNSA. The V end was cut by 5 bases, the J end by 0 bases, with 11 bases between. Here the CDR3 reads CASSLASSSYNSPLHF. DNA for the CDR3: TGTGCCAGCAGCCTCGCCTCGAGCTCCTATAATTCACCCCTCCACTTT.

The chain uses TRBV10-3 and TRBJ2-3; 16 bases line up with TRBD2. The CDR3 loop spans 19 amino acids. V gave up 6 bases and J gave up 1 base; unmatched junction bases: 10. Germline lookup yields CDR1 ENHRY and CDR2 SYGVKD. The DNA for the CDR3 is TGTGCCATCAGCCGTACCGGGACTAGCGGGGGGGAGGGCACAGATACGCAGTATTTT. Translated: CAISRTGTSGGEGTDTQYF.

V is TRBV10-3 and J is TRBJ2-6; 8 bases map to TRBD1. The germline V gene has CDR1 ENHRY and CDR2 SYGVKD. Unmatched junction bases numbered 8, after V lost 0 bases and J lost 1 base. The CDR3 spans 19 residues. CDR3 nucleotide sequence: TGTGCCATCAGTGAGTCGACAGGGGTGAGCTCTTCTGGGGCCAACGTCCTGACTTTC. It encodes CAISESTGVSSSGANVLTF.

The rearrangement joins TRBV7-6 to TRBJ1-1; D gene uncertain. V lost 4 bases, J lost 3 bases, and 6 bases lay in between. There are 12 residues in the CDR3. In germline, CDR1 is SGHVS, CDR2 FNYEAQ. The CDR3 bases are TGTGCCAGCAGCTCACCGGACACTGAAGCTTTCTTT. It yields the protein CASSSPDTEAFF.

This clone was detected a few times. This chain connects TRBV6-5 to TRBJ2-1, with D hard to call. V was pared by 2 bases and J by 6 bases, with 5 bases between. Germline V gene sequence: CDR1 MNHEY, CDR2 SVGAGI. The CDR3 totals 12 residues. In DNA, the CDR3 is TGTGCCAGCAGTTACGTCGGCAATGAGCAGTTCTTC. It is translated as CASSYVGNEQFF.

The chain's CDR3 is CASSLSAGALTGELFF. DNA of the CDR3: TGCGCCAGCAGCTTGTCGGCAGGGGCATTGACCGGGGAGCTGTTTTTT. V gene TRBV5-1 combines with J gene TRBJ2-2; maybe TRBD1 (6 bases). Looked up from germline, CDR1 is SGHRS and CDR2 is YFSETQ. This CDR3 is built from 16 residues. Trimming removed 1 base from V and 5 bases from J, with 15 bases in between.